The clone carrying this TCR beta chain was seen a handful of times. The antigen is unknown. These data are taken from a study of vaccination effects on CD4 cells after COVID-19. Assay used: immunoSEQ multiplex PCR; TCRdb lists only in-frame clones, some missing. The data hold 65,000 to 90,000 clones, with around 74% observed a single time. Points from the study as a whole: Only 1 of 255 vaccine-induced clones from healthy vaccinees cross-reacted with common cold coronaviruses.

ViraFEST used viral peptide pools to expand antigen-specific CD4+ T cells before sequencing. Cultured cells yielded isolated CD4+ T cells after more than nine days. Nobody among the vaccine recipients had prior SARS-CoV-2 infection (nucleocapsid antibodies were negative). The sequence derives from a human donor who received a COVID-19 vaccine. Sample: CD4+ T cells from PBMCs cultured with HCoV-NL63 spike peptides, taken before COVID-19 vaccination.

The CDR3 DNA is TGTGCCAGCAACTTAGTTGTCCGTGGCTACACCTTC. It yields the protein CASNLVVRGYTF. The chain carries TRBV2 and TRBJ1-2; D unresolved. The CDR3 has 12 amino acids. The V gene lost 7 bases and the J gene lost 7 bases, with 13 bases spanning the gap. The germline V gene has CDR1 SNHLY and CDR2 FYNNEI.